This TCR beta chain emerged from a study of regulatory T cells in long-lasting Graves disease. Arm-PCR of CDR3 regions with iRepertoire HTBI primers generated TCR beta libraries. TCRdb re-analysed the multiplex PCR reads in MiXCR, keeping a single row per CDR3 protein. The sample records about 340,000 distinct CDR3 sequences, about 19% being singletons. The table lists this clonotype with many counts. The junction and the germline gene differ at one end; a read error may be behind it. Described time point: persistent/refractory GD, antithyroid drugs over 5 years with positive TRAb. Construction of the TCR library relied on RNA isolated from PBMCs. The CDR3 length is 13 residues. CDR1 and CDR2 from the germline V gene are SGHTA and FQGTGA.

The specimen was peripheral blood mononuclear cells (PBMCs), collected when the disease was refractory, from a patient treated with antithyroid drugs. The sequence derives from a female donor with Graves disease. This chain joins TRBV7-3 and TRBJ2-7, with unresolved D. The CDR3 DNA sequence: TGTGCCAGCAGGGCCACTACCACCTACGAGTTGAACTTC. The encoded protein is CASRATTTYELNF.